This TCR beta chain was found in a study of blood T cell repertoires in COVID-19. Germline CDR1 is LNHDA and CDR2 is SQIVND (reference sequence). Germline trimming cut 10 bases from V and 6 bases from J; bases unmatched to any gene: 12. This CDR3 comprises 14 residues. Here immunoSEQ multiplex PCR was the method, and the copy in TCRdb shows in-frame clones only, minus some. The sample lists about 270,000 clones; 86% were seen once. Material: peripheral blood. This rearrangement joins TRBV19 to TRBJ1-5; TRBD1 agrees at 7 bases. This sequence was found in a woman of 80 years or more with COVID-19, enrolled during active disease. CDR3 in DNA: TGTGCCACCCAAGGGTCCACAGGGGTTCAGCCCCAGCATTTT. Protein sequence: CATQGSTGVQPQHF.